This T cell receptor (beta chain) was found in a study of blood T cell repertoires in COVID-19. On the study more broadly: COVID-19 samples from acute and convalescent phases originated in the United States, Italy and Spain.

Germline assignment: CDR1 KGHSH and CDR2 LQKENI. The CDR3 runs 14 residues. Losses at the gene ends were 3 bases for V and 7 bases for J; bases not matched to a gene: 7. Per the original data handling: Amplification with reference gene primers provided the estimates of nucleated cell counts. The data were produced by immunoSEQ multiplex PCR, yet TCRdb's version contains in-frame clones alone and is incomplete. D and trimming were read from the DNA, whereas the V and J calls and clone size are those reported in that table. The data show 70,000 or so clones, with 70% to 80% seen just once and over 20% held by the top ten.

The source material was peripheral blood. The TCR comes from a man in his 70s with acute or convalescent COVID-19. V usage is TRBV18 and J usage is TRBJ1-2; 8 bases match TRBD1. CDR3 amino acids: CASSPDRGGLGYTF. The CDR3 DNA reads as TGTGCCAGCTCACCCGACAGGGGAGGTCTTGGCTACACCTTC.